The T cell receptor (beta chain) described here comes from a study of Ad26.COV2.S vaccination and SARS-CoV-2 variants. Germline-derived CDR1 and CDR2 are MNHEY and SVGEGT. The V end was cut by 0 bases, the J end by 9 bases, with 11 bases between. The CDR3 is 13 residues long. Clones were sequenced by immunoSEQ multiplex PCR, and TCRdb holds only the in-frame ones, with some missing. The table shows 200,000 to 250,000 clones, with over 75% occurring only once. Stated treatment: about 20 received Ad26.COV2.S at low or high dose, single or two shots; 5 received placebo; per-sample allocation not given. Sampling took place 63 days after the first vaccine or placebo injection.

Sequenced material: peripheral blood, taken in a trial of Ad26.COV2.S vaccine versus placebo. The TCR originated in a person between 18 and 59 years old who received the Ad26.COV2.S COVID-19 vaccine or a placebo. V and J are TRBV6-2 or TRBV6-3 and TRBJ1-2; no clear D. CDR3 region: CASSYSGIDRYTF. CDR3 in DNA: TGTGCCAGCAGTTACTCCGGGATTGATCGCTACACCTTC.